A single sample gave rise to the 14 T cell receptor beta chains below, sequenced in a study of shared clonotypes between healthy human individuals. Produced via immunoSEQ multiplex PCR; TCRdb's table is partial and in-frame only. The sample lists over a million clones, approximately 96% occurring once. The sample taken for sequencing was naive CD4+ T cells sorted from blood. Subset denoted: CD45RA+ positively selected. These receptors were taken from a man under 40 in good health.

The chain uses TRBV5-1 and TRBJ2-1; D call uncertain. V shed 1 base and J shed 8 bases, with 7 bases lying between them. The V gene's germline CDR1 is SGHRS and CDR2 YFSETQ. The CDR3 has 12 amino acids. CDR3 nucleotide sequence: TGCGCCAGCAGCTTGTCGGGCCATGAGCAGTTCTTC. Amino acids: CASSLSGHEQFF.

The J gene is TRBJ2-1, the V gene TRBV18; D possibly corresponds to TRBD1 (5 bases). Deletions cut 2 bases from V and 5 bases from J, with 13 bases between. Germline CDR1 reads KGHSH; CDR2 reads LQKENI. This CDR3 spans 15 amino acids. CDR3 DNA sequence: TGTGCCAGCTCACCAGGGGCAGTGAGACACAATGAGCAGTTCTTC. Amino acids: CASSPGAVRHNEQFF.

The chain links TRBV27 to TRBJ2-1, with TRBD2 matching over 11 bases. Germline lookup yields CDR1 MNHEY and CDR2 SMNVEV (reference sequence). CDR3 size: 16 residues. Trimming removed 1 base from V and 5 bases from J; junction bases left unmatched: 4. The CDR3 spells CASSLLGLAVHNEQFF. For the CDR3, the DNA is TGTGCCAGCAGTTTATTGGGACTAGCGGTCCACAATGAGCAGTTCTTC.

This clone was counted once. The rearrangement links TRBV11-2 to TRBJ1-1, with D hard to call. The V end lost 2 bases, the J end lost 4 bases, and 11 bases lay between the germline ends. The germline V gene has CDR1 SGHAT and CDR2 FQNNGV. This CDR3 is built from 14 residues. The CDR3 coding sequence is TGTGCCAGCAGCTTACCCCGATCCGCCACTGAAGCTTTCTTT. Translation: CASSLPRSATEAFF.

The V call is TRBV28, the J call TRBJ2-5; D is possibly TRBD2 (7 bases). V dropped 8 bases and J dropped 4 bases, with 14 bases sitting between them. Germline V CDR1 and CDR2: MDHEN, SYDVKM. The CDR3 spans 13 residues. CDR3 sequence: CASEDGGRETQYF. The CDR3 nucleotides are TGTGCCAGCGAGGACGGGGGGCGAGAGACCCAGTACTTC.

V is TRBV30 and J is TRBJ2-5, with TRBD2 identical over 8 bases. V lost 4 bases, J lost 5 bases, and 15 bases stayed unmatched. This CDR3 has 16 amino acids. CDR1 is GTSNPN, CDR2 SVGIG, per germline (reference sequence). CDR3 loop: CAWTLPKGGGRETQYF. The CDR3 bases are TGTGCCTGGACCCTACCCAAGGGCGGCGGGAGGGAGACCCAGTACTTC. The entire variable domain, with the rest obtained from reference TRBV30 and TRBJ2-5, is as follows: SQTIHQWPATLVQPVGSPLSLECTVEGTSNPNLYWYRQAAGRGLQLLFYSVGIGQISSEVPQNLSASRPQDRQFILSSKKLLLSDSGFYLCAWTLPKGGGRETQYFGPGTRLLVL.

With regard to this clone: The sample has other DNA sequences that encode this CDR3 too. The chain couples TRBV9 to TRBJ2-2; D uncertain. V was shortened by 0 bases and J by 1 base, with 4 bases between the two germline ends. CDR1 SGDLS and CDR2 YYNGEE come from the germline V gene. The CDR3 contains 14 residues. This CDR3 is CASSVVGNTGELFF. As DNA, the CDR3 is TGTGCCAGCAGCGTAGTTGGGAACACCGGGGAGCTGTTTTTT.

This chain's CDR3 is CASSLDGTSTDTQYF. For the CDR3, the DNA is TGTGCCAGCAGCCTAGACGGGACTAGCACAGATACGCAGTATTTT. The chain carries TRBV5-8 and TRBJ2-3, with D possibly TRBD2 on 6 matching bases. The CDR3 has 15 residues. Germline assignment: CDR1 SGHTS and CDR2 YDEGEE. The V gene lost 4 bases and the J gene lost 0 bases, with 12 bases spanning the gap.

The CDR3 is CASSPGLAGITGELFF. The CDR3, as DNA: TGTGCCAGCAGCCCGGGACTAGCGGGGATCACCGGGGAGCTGTTTTTT. The rearrangement joins TRBV5-5 to TRBJ2-2; 13 bases align to TRBD2. This CDR3 comprises 16 residues. From germline, CDR1 is SGHKS and CDR2 YYEKEE (reference sequence). With 4 bases clipped from V and 4 bases from J, the junction kept 4 bases outside the gene matches. Based on the CDR3 plus reference TRBV5-5 and TRBJ2-2, the full variable domain is DAGVTQSPTHLIKTRGQQVTLRCSPISGHKSVSWYQQVLGQGPQFIFQYYEKEERGRGNFPDRFSARQFPNYSSELNVNALLLGDSALYLCASSPGLAGITGELFFGEGSRLTVL.

The rearrangement joins TRBV21-1 to TRBJ2-7; TRBD2, the table's D call, lacks a check against the DNA. TRBV21-1 constitutes a pseudogene. This CDR3 has 18 amino acids. The CDR3 loop is CASSKGRRVWNPDYEQYF. Written as DNA, the CDR3 is TGTGCCAGCAGCAAGGGACGGAGGGTTTGGAACCCAGACTACGAGCAGTACTTC.

In regard to this clone: One junction end disagrees with the germline gene, perhaps due to a read error. In nucleotides, the CDR3 is TGTGCCAGCAGTGCCGGGGAGAGCCCAAGGTGGTTC. Protein product: CASSAGESPRWF. The chain uses TRBV2 and TRBJ2-7, with D possibly TRBD2 on 5 matching bases. The germline V gene encodes CDR1 SNHLY and CDR2 FYNNEI. The CDR3 runs 12 residues.

This chain uses TRBV6-6 with TRBJ1-4, with D perhaps TRBD1 (6 bases). The CDR3 is 15 residues long. The V gene lost 9 bases and the J gene lost 3 bases, with 17 bases spanning the gap. CDR1 and CDR2 (germline): MNHNY, SVGAGI (reference sequence). DNA of the CDR3: TGTGCCAGTATAGAATCAGGGGCCCCTAATGAAAAACTGTTTTTT. Translated: CASIESGAPNEKLFF.

In regard to this clone: Additional DNA sequences in this sample encode the identical CDR3. The rearrangement uses TRBV5-1 and TRBJ2-3; D is unclear. Germline V gene data show CDR1 as SGHRS and CDR2 as YFSETQ. V was clipped by 4 bases and J by 0 bases, with 6 bases between them. The CDR3 consists of 13 residues. CDR3 bases: TGCGCCAGCAGCCCGGGTAGCACAGATACGCAGTATTTT. Its translation: CASSPGSTDTQYF.

This chain joins TRBV5-1 and TRBJ2-1, with TRBD1 matching over 7 bases. The J segment lost 0 bases and the V segment lost 4 bases, leaving 7 bases of the junction unmatched. The CDR3 totals 16 residues. CDR1 and CDR2 (germline): SGHRS, YFSETQ. The CDR3 loop is CASSRPGQRSYNEQFF. The CDR3 nucleotides are TGCGCCAGCAGCAGACCGGGACAGCGCTCCTACAATGAGCAGTTCTTC.